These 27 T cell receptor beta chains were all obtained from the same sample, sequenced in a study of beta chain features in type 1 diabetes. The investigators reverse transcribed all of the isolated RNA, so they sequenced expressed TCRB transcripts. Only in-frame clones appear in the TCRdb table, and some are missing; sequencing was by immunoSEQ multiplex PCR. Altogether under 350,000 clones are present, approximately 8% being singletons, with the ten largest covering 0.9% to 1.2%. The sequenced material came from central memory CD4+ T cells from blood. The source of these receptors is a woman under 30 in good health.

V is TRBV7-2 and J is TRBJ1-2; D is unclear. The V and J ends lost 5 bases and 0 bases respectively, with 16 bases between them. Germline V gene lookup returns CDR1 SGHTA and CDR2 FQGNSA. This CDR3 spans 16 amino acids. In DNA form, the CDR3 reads TGTGCCAGCAGCCCGGGCGCCAAGGCAACTAACTATGGCTACACCTTC. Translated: CASSPGAKATNYGYTF.

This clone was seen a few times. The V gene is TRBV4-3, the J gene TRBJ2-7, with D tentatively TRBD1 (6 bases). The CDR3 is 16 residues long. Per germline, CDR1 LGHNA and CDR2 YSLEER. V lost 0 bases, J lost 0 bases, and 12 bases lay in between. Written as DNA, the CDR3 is TGCGCCAGCAGCCAAGAAGGGGGACGACACTCCTACGAGCAGTACGTC. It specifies CASSQEGGRHSYEQYV.

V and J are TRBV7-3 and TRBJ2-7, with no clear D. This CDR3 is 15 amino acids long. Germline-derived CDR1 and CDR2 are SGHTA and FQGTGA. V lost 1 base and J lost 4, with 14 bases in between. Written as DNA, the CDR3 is TGTGCCAGCAGCTTAAATAGCCTTTTGGGTTACGAGCAGTACGTC. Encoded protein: CASSLNSLLGYEQYV.

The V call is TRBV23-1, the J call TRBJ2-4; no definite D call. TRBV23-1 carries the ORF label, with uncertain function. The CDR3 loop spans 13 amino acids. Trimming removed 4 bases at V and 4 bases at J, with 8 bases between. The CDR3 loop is CASSLGEKNIQYF. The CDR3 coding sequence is TGCGCCAGCAGTCTTGGGGAAAAAAACATTCAGTACTTC.

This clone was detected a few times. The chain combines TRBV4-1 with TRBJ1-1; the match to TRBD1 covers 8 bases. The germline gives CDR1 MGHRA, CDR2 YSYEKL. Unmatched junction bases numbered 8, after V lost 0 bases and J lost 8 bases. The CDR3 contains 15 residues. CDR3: CASSQDFGTGGEAFF. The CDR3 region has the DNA TGCGCCAGCAGCCAAGACTTTGGGACAGGTGGAGAAGCTTTCTTT.

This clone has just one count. This chain's CDR3 is CASSQDLDPNYGYTF. CDR3 DNA: TGTGCCAGCAGCCAAGATCTGGATCCTAACTATGGCTACACCTTC. The chain employs TRBV5-4 and TRBJ1-2; D call uncertain. V was clipped by 4 bases and J by 0 bases, with 13 bases between them. The germline V gene encodes CDR1 SGHNT and CDR2 YYREEE (reference sequence). CDR3 length: 15 amino acids. Full variable domain (rest looked up from reference TRBV5-4 and TRBJ1-2): ETGVTQSPTHLIKTRGQQVTLRCSSQSGHNTVSWYQQALGQGPQFIFQYYREEENGRGNFPPRFSGLQFPNYSSELNVNALELDDSALYLCASSQDLDPNYGYTFGSGTRLTVV.

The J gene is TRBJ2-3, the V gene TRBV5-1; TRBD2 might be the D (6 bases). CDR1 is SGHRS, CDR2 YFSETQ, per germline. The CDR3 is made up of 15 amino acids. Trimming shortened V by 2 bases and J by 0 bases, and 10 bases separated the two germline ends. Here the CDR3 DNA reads TGCGCCAGCAGCTTTGCGGGAACGAGCACAGATACGCAGTATTTT. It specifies CASSFAGTSTDTQYF.

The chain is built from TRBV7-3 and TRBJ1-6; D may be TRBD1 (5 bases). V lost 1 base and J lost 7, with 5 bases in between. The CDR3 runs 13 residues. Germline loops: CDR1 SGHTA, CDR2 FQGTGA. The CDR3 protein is CASSLRQNSPLHF. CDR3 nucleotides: TGTGCCAGCAGCTTAAGACAGAATTCACCCCTCCACTTT.

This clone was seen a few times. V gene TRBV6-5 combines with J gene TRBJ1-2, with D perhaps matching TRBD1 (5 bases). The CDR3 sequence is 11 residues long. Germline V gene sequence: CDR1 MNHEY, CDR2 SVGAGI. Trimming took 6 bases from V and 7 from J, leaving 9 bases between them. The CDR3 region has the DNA TGTGCCAGCAGCCAGGGTATTGGCTACACCTTC. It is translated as CASSQGIGYTF.

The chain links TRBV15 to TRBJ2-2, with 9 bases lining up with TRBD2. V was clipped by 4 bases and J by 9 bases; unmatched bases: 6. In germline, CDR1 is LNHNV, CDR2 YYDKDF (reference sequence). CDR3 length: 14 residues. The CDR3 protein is CATSTGLAIRELFF. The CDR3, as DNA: TGTGCCACCAGCACGGGACTAGCCATCCGGGAGCTGTTTTTT.

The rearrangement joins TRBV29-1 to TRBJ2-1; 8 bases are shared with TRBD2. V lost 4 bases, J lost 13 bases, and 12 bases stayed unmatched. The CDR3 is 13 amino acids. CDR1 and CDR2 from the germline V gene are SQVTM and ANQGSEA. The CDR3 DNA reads TGCAGCGTTGCCAAAGGTGGACTAGCCGAACAGTTCTTC. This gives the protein CSVAKGGLAEQFF.

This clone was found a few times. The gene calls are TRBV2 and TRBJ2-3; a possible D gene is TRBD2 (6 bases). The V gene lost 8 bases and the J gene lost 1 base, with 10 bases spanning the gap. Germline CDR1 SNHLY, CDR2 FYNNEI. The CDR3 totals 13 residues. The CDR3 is CASGRDRTDTQYF. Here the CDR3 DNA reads TGTGCCAGCGGGCGGGACCGCACAGATACGCAGTATTTT.

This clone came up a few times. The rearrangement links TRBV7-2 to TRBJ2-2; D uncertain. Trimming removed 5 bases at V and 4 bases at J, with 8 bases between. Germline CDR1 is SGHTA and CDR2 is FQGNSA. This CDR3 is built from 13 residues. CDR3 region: CASSRGLTGELFF. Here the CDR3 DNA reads TGTGCCAGCAGCCGAGGCCTCACCGGGGAGCTGTTTTTT. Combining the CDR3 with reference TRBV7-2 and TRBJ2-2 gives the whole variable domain GAGVSQSPSNKVTEKGKDVELRCDPISGHTALYWYRQSLGQGLEFLIYFQGNSAPDKSGLPSDRFSAERTGGSVSTLTIQRTQQEDSAVYLCASSRGLTGELFFGEGSRLTVL.

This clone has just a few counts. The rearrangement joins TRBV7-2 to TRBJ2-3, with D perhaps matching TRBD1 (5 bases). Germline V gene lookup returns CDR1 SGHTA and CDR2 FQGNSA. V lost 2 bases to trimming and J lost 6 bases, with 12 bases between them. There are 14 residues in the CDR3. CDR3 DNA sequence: TGTGCCAGCAGCTTAAAAGCAGGGCCGGATACGCAGTATTTT. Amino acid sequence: CASSLKAGPDTQYF.

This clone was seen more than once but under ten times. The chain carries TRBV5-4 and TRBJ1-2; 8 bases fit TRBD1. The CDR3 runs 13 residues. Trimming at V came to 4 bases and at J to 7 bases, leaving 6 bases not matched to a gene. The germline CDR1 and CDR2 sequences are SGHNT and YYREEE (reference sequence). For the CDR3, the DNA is TGTGCCAGCAGCACGGACAGGGAGGGTGGCTACACCTTC. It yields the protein CASSTDREGGYTF.

CDR3 residues: CASSGGTAGRISYTF. The CDR3 DNA is TGTGCCAGCAGCGGGGGGACAGCCGGGAGAATCAGCTACACCTTC. The chain joins TRBV4-2 to TRBJ1-2; TRBD1 agrees at 7 bases. The CDR3 loop spans 15 amino acids. V lost 5 bases, J lost 9 bases, and 15 bases stayed unmatched. The germline CDR1 and CDR2 sequences are LGHNA and YNFKEQ.

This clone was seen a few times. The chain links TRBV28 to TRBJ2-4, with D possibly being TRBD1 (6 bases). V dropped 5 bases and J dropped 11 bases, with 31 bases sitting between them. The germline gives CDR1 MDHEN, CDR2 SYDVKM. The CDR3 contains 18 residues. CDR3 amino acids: CASSHIQLRGLFQKVQYF. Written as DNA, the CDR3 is TGTGCCAGCAGTCATATTCAACTCAGGGGCCTCTTCCAAAAGGTTCAGTACTTC.

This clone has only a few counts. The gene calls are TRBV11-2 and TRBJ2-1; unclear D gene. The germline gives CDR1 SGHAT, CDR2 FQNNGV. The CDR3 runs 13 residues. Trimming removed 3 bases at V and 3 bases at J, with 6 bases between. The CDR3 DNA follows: TGTGCCAGCAGCTTTCAACGCTACAATGAGCAGTTCTTC. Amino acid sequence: CASSFQRYNEQFF. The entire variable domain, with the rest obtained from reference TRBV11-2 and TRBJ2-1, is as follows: EAGVAQSPRYKIIEKRQSVAFWCNPISGHATLYWYQQILGQGPKLLIQFQNNGVVDDSQLPKDRFSAERLKGVDSTLKIQPAKLEDSAVYLCASSFQRYNEQFFGPGTRLTVL.

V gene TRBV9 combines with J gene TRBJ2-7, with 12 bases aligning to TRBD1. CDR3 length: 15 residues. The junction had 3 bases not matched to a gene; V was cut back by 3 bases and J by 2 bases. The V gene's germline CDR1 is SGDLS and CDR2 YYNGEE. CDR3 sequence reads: CASSGGTGGPYEQYF. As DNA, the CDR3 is TGTGCCAGCAGCGGCGGGACAGGGGGCCCCTACGAGCAGTACTTC. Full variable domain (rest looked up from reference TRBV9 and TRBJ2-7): DSGVTQTPKHLITATGQRVTLRCSPRSGDLSVYWYQQSLDQGLQFLIQYYNGEERAKGNILERFSAQQFPDLHSELNLSSLELGDSALYFCASSGGTGGPYEQYFGPGTRLTVT.

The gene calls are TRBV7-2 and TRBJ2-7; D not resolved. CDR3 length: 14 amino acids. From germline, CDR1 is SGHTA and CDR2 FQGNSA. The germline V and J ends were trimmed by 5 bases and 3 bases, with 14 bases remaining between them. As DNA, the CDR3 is TGTGCCAGCAGCGTCAGACGGCTAAACTACGAGCAGTACTTC. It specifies CASSVRRLNYEQYF.

The CDR3 loop reads CASSLLSSGVNEQFF. The CDR3 nucleotides are TGTGCCAGCAGCTTATTGTCGTCAGGCGTCAATGAGCAGTTCTTC. This sequence joins TRBV7-9 and TRBJ2-1; D is ambiguous. Trimming pared 2 bases from V and 6 bases from J, leaving 14 bases between. The germline V gene encodes CDR1 SEHNR and CDR2 FQNEAQ (reference sequence). This CDR3 is built from 15 residues.

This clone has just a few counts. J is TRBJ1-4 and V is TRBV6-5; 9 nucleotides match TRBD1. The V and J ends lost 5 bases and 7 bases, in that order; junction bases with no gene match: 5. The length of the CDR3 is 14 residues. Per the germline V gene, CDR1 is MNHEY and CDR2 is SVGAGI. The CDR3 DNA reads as TGTGCCAGCAGTAAGGACAGGGGTGTTGAAAAACTGTTTTTT. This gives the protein CASSKDRGVEKLFF.

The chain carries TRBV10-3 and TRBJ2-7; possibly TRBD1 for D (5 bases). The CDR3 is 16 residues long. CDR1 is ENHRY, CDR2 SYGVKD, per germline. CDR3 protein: CAFRTLDTYKSYEQYV. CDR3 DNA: TGTGCCTTCAGGACATTGGATACCTACAAATCCTACGAGCAGTACGTC.

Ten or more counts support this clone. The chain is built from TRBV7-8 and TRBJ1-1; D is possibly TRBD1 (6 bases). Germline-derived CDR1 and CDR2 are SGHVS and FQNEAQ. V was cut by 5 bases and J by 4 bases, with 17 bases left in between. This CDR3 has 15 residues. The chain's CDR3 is CASSSRTGWGTEAFF. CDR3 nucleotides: TGTGCCAGCAGCAGCCGAACAGGGTGGGGCACTGAAGCTTTCTTT.

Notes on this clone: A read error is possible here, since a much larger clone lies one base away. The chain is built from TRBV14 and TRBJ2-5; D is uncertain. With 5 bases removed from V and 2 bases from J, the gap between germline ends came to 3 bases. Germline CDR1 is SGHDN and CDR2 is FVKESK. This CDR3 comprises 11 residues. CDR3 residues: CASSFQETQYF. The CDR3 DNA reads TGTGCCAGCAGCTTTCAAGAGACCCAGTACTTC.

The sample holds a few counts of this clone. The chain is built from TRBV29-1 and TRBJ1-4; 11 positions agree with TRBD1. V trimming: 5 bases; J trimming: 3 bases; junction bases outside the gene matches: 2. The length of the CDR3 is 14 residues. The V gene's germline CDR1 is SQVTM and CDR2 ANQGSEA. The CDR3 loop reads CSVKGQGANEKLFF. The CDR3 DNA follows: TGCAGCGTTAAGGGACAGGGGGCTAATGAAAAACTGTTTTTT.

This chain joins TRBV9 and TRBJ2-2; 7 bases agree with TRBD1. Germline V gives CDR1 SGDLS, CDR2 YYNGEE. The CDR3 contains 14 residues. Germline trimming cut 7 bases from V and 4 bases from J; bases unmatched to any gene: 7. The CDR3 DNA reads TGTGCCAGCGGCCCGGGACAGATCACCGGGGAGCTGTTTTTT. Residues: CASGPGQITGELFF.